The present T cell receptor beta chain was sequenced within a study of OX40 agonist ivuxolimab in advanced cancers. Study-wide context: Subjects had a mean age of 60 years, with a range of 23 to 79; less than 90% were male. Prior anti-PD-1, anti-PD-L1 or anti-CTLA-4 therapy was allowed; 40% had some. Findings and limits, study-wide: Averaged across samples, CD8+ T cells carried more expanded clones than CD4+ did.

The CDR3 loop spans 15 amino acids. The germline V gene has CDR1 LNHDA and CDR2 SQIVND (reference sequence). The V end was cut by 5 bases, the J end by 1 base, with 9 bases between. This table comes from immunoSEQ multiplex PCR, and its TCRdb copy is limited to in-frame clones, with some not included. The data contain about 67,000 clones, approximately 90% of them singletons. To note about this clone: Its antigen is not identified.

The J gene is TRBJ2-6, the V gene TRBV19, with D perhaps TRBD1 (6 bases). The sequence was collected from an adult with an advanced solid tumor such as melanoma, head and neck, liver or kidney cancer. The specimen comprised CD4+ or CD8+ T cells sorted from blood, sampled in a trial of the OX40 agonist ivuxolimab. The CDR3 spells CASSVRGSGANVLTF. The CDR3 nucleotides read TGTGCCAGTAGTGTCAGGGGTTCTGGGGCCAACGTCCTGACTTTC.